Included here is one TCR beta chain sequence, with context. Its antigen is currently not known. No base quality values were provided; no much bigger clone lies one nucleotide off. The entry originates in a study of fetal regulatory T cell absence and autoimmunity (dated by TCRdb to 2016 to 2017). About the full investigation: Exocrine pancreas autoimmunity was seen in the IPEX patients without clinical diabetes.

The CDR3 contains 14 residues, cysteine and phenylalanine counted. The DNA shown is the 42-base CDR3, in frame from base 1. V is clipped by 3 bases and J by 2 bases, and the sequence between their germline boundaries is 10 bases long. The germline V gene (reference sequence) specifies LNHDA as CDR1 and SQIVND as CDR2. Amplification and barcoding of TCRbeta CDR3 regions were carried out by two-step multiplex PCR on the immunoSEQ human TCRbeta survey platform. Illumina instruments were used to sequence the libraries, and IgH from the same samples was sequenced in parallel. Per the original workflow: To remove PCR and sequencing errors, raw reads were filtered against IMGT V, D, J definitions and grouped with a nearest-neighbor algorithm. A clone was defined by an identical nucleotide sequence, and differential abundance between tissues was tested with a Fisher exact test for each clone at a pFDR threshold of p<0.01. Clones with frequencies too low for statistical inference were excluded by a minimum inclusion filter of 10 in either sample. The immunoSEQ Analyzer was used for pairwise clonal comparisons, and IMGT tools were used to assess gene family usage. TCRdb mirrors the immuneACCESS table, restricted to in-frame sequences. Some clones are absent from its copies; in checked studies, under half trace to an unresolved V gene, and the reason for the others is unknown. The V and J calls and clone size were taken over from that table, and D and trimming were inferred from the DNA. For this sample there are some 87,000 clones; 72% appear just once. 2% of the sample is held by the ten biggest clonotypes.

Results and caveats for the whole study, not just this receptor: The oligoclonal enrichment was taken as support for antigen-driven autoimmunity in the pancreas before birth in IPEX syndrome. Cord blood and pancreas had broadly similar TRB gene family usage, which resembled published neonatal and adult repertoires. Compared with cord blood, the pancreas TCR compartment showed significant oligoclonal enrichment, and some top clones were enriched more than 90-fold.

Genomic DNA obtained from frozen pancreas tissue was processed for repertoire sequencing. The DNeasy Blood and Tissue Kit was used to extract about 1.8-3.4 ug of genomic DNA from umbilical cord blood or frozen pancreas. The sample comprised pancreas tissue. The rearrangement combines TRBV19 with TRBJ1-2, with the D gene too uncertain to name. The TCR was taken from a male donor with IPEX syndrome. The CDR3 sequence is CASSIRRLNYGYTF. The DNA sequence is TGTGCCAGTAGTATCCGGAGGCTGAACTATGGCTACACCTTC. Reference TRBV19 and TRBJ1-2 proteins supply the regions before and after the CDR3; the full variable domain is: DGGITQSPKYLFRKEGQNVTLSCEQNLNHDAMYWYRQDPGQGLRLIYYSQIVNDFQKGDIAEGYSVSREKKESFPLTVTSAQKNPTAFYLCASSIRRLNYGYTFGSGTRLTVV.